The rows below give T cell receptor beta chains drawn from one sample of a study of T cells in localized non-small cell lung cancer. Libraries were prepared by immunoSEQ multiplex PCR; TCRdb keeps only in-frame clonotypes and omits some of them. Among roughly 30,000 clones listed, 88% were seen once. Sequences were derived from peripheral blood, sampled before any cancer treatment. Source of these receptors: a female donor aged 60 or older with stage III squamous cell lung carcinoma. Each CDR3 is given with its conserved first and last residue. A D gene is named only where the DNA matches it firmly. A row's size may be missing; if present it is once, few, many or a size class.

clone size	J gene	D gene	V gene	CDR3 protein	CDR3 DNA
-	TRBJ1-1	-	TRBV5-8	CASSLVGGATEAFF	TGTGCCAGCAGCTTGGTAGGGGGAGCTACTGAAGCTTTCTTT
few	TRBJ1-4	-	TRBV25-1	CASQVNEKLFF	TGTGCCAGCCAGGTTAATGAAAAACTGTTTTTT
-	TRBJ2-2	-	TRBV27	CASSLSIGHMNTGELFF	TGTGCCAGCAGTTTATCGATCGGGCACATGAACACCGGGGAGCTGTTTTTT
-	TRBJ2-4	-	TRBV7-9	CASSLGGLNIQYF	TGTGCCAGCAGCTTAGGGGGGTTAAACATTCAGTACTTC
-	TRBJ1-2	-	TRBV4-3	CASSRGKGSNYGYTF	TGCGCCAGCAGCCGCGGCAAGGGTTCTAACTATGGCTACACCTTC
-	TRBJ2-5	-	TRBV19	CASIRRGKWQETQYF	TGTGCCAGTATTAGGAGGGGGAAGTGGCAAGAGACCCAGTACTTC
-	TRBJ1-4	-	TRBV15	CATSRDPGSTTNEKLFF	TGTGCCACCAGCAGAGATCCGGGGAGCACAACTAATGAAAAACTGTTTTTT
-	TRBJ2-7	-	TRBV30	CAWVDPSNTQYF	TGTGCCTGGGTTGATCCCTCCAACACGCAGTACTTC
-	TRBJ2-7	TRBD2	TRBV5-1	CASSEGLAGGYEQYF	TGCGCCAGCAGCGAGGGGCTAGCGGGAGGCTACGAGCAGTACTTC
once	TRBJ2-1	-	TRBV9	CASSREIDGANEQFF	TGTGCCAGCAGCCGCGAAATAGACGGAGCCAATGAGCAGTTCTTC
-	TRBJ1-2	TRBD1	TRBV28	CASSLMDRAHTF	TGTGCCAGCAGTCTTATGGACAGGGCCCACACCTTC
-	TRBJ2-3	-	TRBV21-1	CASSIRRQGTDTQYF	TGTGCCAGCAGCATACGGCGTCAGGGCACAGATACGCAGTATTTT
-	TRBJ1-2	TRBD1	TRBV27	CASSPGQGPRGYTF	TGTGCCAGCAGCCCCGGACAGGGGCCTCGTGGCTACACCTTC
-	TRBJ1-3	-	TRBV6-5	CASSQESGNTIYF	TGTGCCAGCAGTCAGGAGTCAGGAAACACCATATATTTT
-	TRBJ2-2	TRBD1	TRBV9	CASSAGTGWDTGELFF	TGTGCCAGCAGCGCCGGGACAGGGTGGGACACCGGGGAGCTGTTTTTT
-	TRBJ2-3	TRBD2	TRBV7-2	CASSLRGWAGGPTDTQYF	TGTGCCAGCAGCTTAAGGGGCTGGGCGGGGGGCCCCACAGATACGCAGTATTTT
-	TRBJ1-6	TRBD1	TRBV7-2	CASSFTNAGGLDNSPLHF	TGTGCCAGCAGCTTTACTAACGCAGGGGGCTTGGATAATTCACCCCTCCACTTT
-	TRBJ2-2	TRBD1	TRBV12-5	CASGMGQGSTGELFF	TGTGCTAGTGGCATGGGACAGGGGTCGACCGGGGAGCTGTTTTTT
-	TRBJ2-7	TRBD1	TRBV19	CASSPLLDRGTYEQYF	TGTGCCAGTAGCCCCCTTTTAGACAGGGGGACGTACGAGCAGTACTTC
-	TRBJ1-3	-	TRBV6-6	CAGRRPGNTIYF	TGTGCCGGGAGGAGACCTGGAAACACCATATATTTT
-	TRBJ1-2	TRBD1	TRBV4-3	CASRKVGQGNYGYTF	TGCGCCAGCAGAAAAGTTGGACAGGGGAACTATGGCTACACCTTC
-	TRBJ1-2	-	TRBV18	CASSPPSTSNYGYTF	TGTGCCAGCTCACCACCCTCAACCTCTAACTATGGCTACACCTTC
-	TRBJ1-4	-	TRBV5-1	CASSLGERGEKLFF	TGCGCCAGCAGCTTGGGGGAGAGGGGGGAAAAACTGTTTTTT
-	TRBJ1-1	-	TRBV27	CASSFGVGDAEAFF	TGTGCCAGCAGTTTCGGGGTAGGAGATGCCGAAGCTTTCTTT
-	TRBJ2-1	TRBD1	TRBV6-5	CASSYRGRVDPNEQFF	TGTGCCAGCAGTTACAGGGGGCGCGTAGATCCGAATGAGCAGTTCTTC
-	TRBJ1-2	TRBD1	TRBV10-3	CAISEDRGRGYYGYTF	TGTGCCATCAGTGAGGACAGGGGGCGAGGGTACTATGGCTACACCTTC
few	TRBJ2-7	-	TRBV7-2	CASSKHFGDEQYF	TGTGCCAGCAGCAAACATTTCGGGGACGAGCAGTACTTC
-	TRBJ2-7	TRBD1	TRBV11-2	CASSLGQASYEQYF	TGTGCCAGCAGCTTGGGACAGGCTTCCTACGAGCAGTACTTC
-	TRBJ2-7	-	TRBV30	CAWRRGQGTYEQYF	TGTGCCTGGAGGCGGGGACAAGGAACCTACGAGCAGTACTTC